A selection of T cell receptor beta chains follows, all from one sample in a study of cytomegalovirus exposure and HLA in healthy donors. Produced via immunoSEQ multiplex PCR; TCRdb's table is partial and in-frame only. The ten most abundant clones cover less than 3% of a sample with 95,000 to 150,000 clones. The sample comprised PBMCs. The receptor set was obtained from a man between 25 and 39 years old in good health and CMV-seronegative. CDR3s include the opening cysteine and the closing phenylalanine or tryptophan. The order of the fields is V gene, J gene, D gene, CDR3 DNA, CDR3 protein. A D gene is named only where the DNA matches it firmly.

TRBV28	TRBJ2-1	-	TGTGCCAGCAGTTTCCTCCCCCCCGGGAGCAATGAGCAGTTCTTC	CASSFLPPGSNEQFF
TRBV2	TRBJ2-1	TRBD2	TGTGCCAGCGGACTAGCGGGAGACAATGAGCAGTTCTTC	CASGLAGDNEQFF
TRBV28	TRBJ2-2	TRBD2	TGTGCCAGCATCCTAGGCGGGAGGGCCAACGGGGAGCTGTTTTTT	CASILGGRANGELFF
TRBV28	TRBJ1-5	TRBD1	TGTGCCAGCAGGCGTACAGGGGGTAGCAATCAGCCCCAGCATTTT	CASRRTGGSNQPQHF
TRBV19	TRBJ1-5	-	TGTGCCAGTAGACCACCTTCGACTAGGGGCGGACAGCCCCAGCATTTT	CASRPPSTRGGQPQHF
TRBV28	TRBJ2-6	-	TGTGCCAGCAGTTTAAGCCGGTTGGGGGCCTGGGCCAACGTCCTGACTTTC	CASSLSRLGAWANVLTF
TRBV5-1	TRBJ1-5	-	TGCGCCAGCAGCTTGGTCCCGGGGGATCAGCCCCAGCATTTT	CASSLVPGDQPQHF
TRBV6-5	TRBJ1-2	-	TGTGCCAGCACCACCATCCTCGGGGGCTACACCTTC	CASTTILGGYTF
TRBV5-1	TRBJ1-1	-	TGCGCCAGCAGCTTTACTAGTGTGGGCTCGGACACTGAAGCTTTCTTT	CASSFTSVGSDTEAFF
TRBV2	TRBJ1-3	-	TGTACCAGCAATAGAGGGTCTGAAAACACCATATATTTT	CTSNRGSENTIYF
TRBV5-1	TRBJ2-7	-	TGCGCCAGCACCCTTGTGGGTTTAGCCGACGAGCAGTACTTC	CASTLVGLADEQYF
TRBV19	TRBJ1-1	TRBD1	TGTGCCAGTATACCGGGACAGGGGTTTACTGAAGCTTTCTTT	CASIPGQGFTEAFF
TRBV7-6	TRBJ1-1	-	TGTGCCAGCAGCTTATCAAGAGGAATCCCGAGGATTGCTGAAGCTTTCTTT	CASSLSRGIPRIAEAFF
TRBV4-1	TRBJ1-1	-	TGCGCCAGCAGCCAAGTATCAGGGTCTGACAACACTGAAGCTTTCTTT	CASSQVSGSDNTEAFF
TRBV19	TRBJ1-3	-	TGTGCCAGTAGCCCCGGCGGGGCCACGAGGGGAAACACCATATATTTT	CASSPGGATRGNTIYF
TRBV19	TRBJ1-1	-	TGTGCCAGTTCGGACAGTAACACTGAAGCTTTCTTT	CASSDSNTEAFF
TRBV19	TRBJ2-3	TRBD1	TGTGCCAGTAGTACGGACAGGGATGTACGGAATACGCAGTATTTT	CASSTDRDVRNTQYF
TRBV9	TRBJ2-1	TRBD2	TGTGCCAGCAGCGTAGCCCCCTCGCGGGAGGACGACAATGAGCAGTTCTTC	CASSVAPSREDDNEQFF
TRBV7-8	TRBJ1-1	TRBD1	TGTGCCAGCAGCCCCGTACTACAGGGGGCTCTAGGGAACACTGAAGCTTTCTTT	CASSPVLQGALGNTEAFF
TRBV4-1	TRBJ1-4	-	TGCGCCAGCCGTCAGGGCAGATTCTCGGCTAATGAAAAACTGTTTTTT	CASRQGRFSANEKLFF
TRBV6-1	TRBJ1-4	TRBD1	TGTGCCAGCAGCAGAGCAGGGGGAAATGAAAAACTGTTTTTT	CASSRAGGNEKLFF
TRBV6-1	TRBJ1-5	TRBD1	TGTGCCAGCATCTCAGGGACAGGGTCCACTCAGCCCCAGCATTTT	CASISGTGSTQPQHF
TRBV28	TRBJ2-5	-	TGTGCCAGCACCAAGACTAGTCCTGAGACCCAGTACTTC	CASTKTSPETQYF
TRBV19	TRBJ2-1	-	TGTGCCAGTAGTATAGGTCAGCGCTCCTACAATGAGCAGTTCTTC	CASSIGQRSYNEQFF
TRBV10-3	TRBJ1-1	TRBD1	TGTGCCATCAGTGAACCAGGACAGGGGTACACTGAAGCTTTCTTT	CAISEPGQGYTEAFF
TRBV29-1	TRBJ2-7	-	TGCAGCGTTAGGGGCGTCTCCATGGACGAGCAGTACTTC	CSVRGVSMDEQYF
TRBV30	TRBJ1-6	TRBD1	TGTGCCGGGACAGGGGATTATAATTCACCCCTCCACTTT	CAGTGDYNSPLHF
TRBV29-1	TRBJ1-2	-	TGCAGCGTTGAGAGCCTCGCGGGGGAAGACTACACCTTC	CSVESLAGEDYTF
TRBV30	TRBJ1-5	-	TGTGCCTGGGCGGAAGGGGACACAAATCAGCCCCAGCATTTT	CAWAEGDTNQPQHF
TRBV28	TRBJ2-2	-	TGTGCCAGCAGTTTCCCCCCAACCGGGGAGCTGTTTTTT	CASSFPPTGELFF
TRBV7-9	TRBJ2-5	-	TGTGCCAGCAGCTTTAACGAGGCAGGGCATAGGGAGACCCAGTACTTC	CASSFNEAGHRETQYF
TRBV6-1	TRBJ1-2	TRBD1	TGTGCCAGCAGTGCCGGTAGAGGGACAGCTTATGGCTACACCTTC	CASSAGRGTAYGYTF
TRBV5-1	TRBJ1-1	TRBD1	TGCGCCAGCAGCTTACAGGGGTTCCACGAAAACACTGAAGCTTTCTTT	CASSLQGFHENTEAFF
TRBV27	TRBJ2-5	-	TGTGCCAGCAGTTTAGTAGGGGCTCGTAGAGAGACCCAGTACTTC	CASSLVGARRETQYF
TRBV5-1	TRBJ1-1	TRBD1	TGCGCCAGCAGCTTGATGGCAGGGGGCGCGGAAACTGAAGCTTTCTTT	CASSLMAGGAETEAFF
TRBV7-2	TRBJ2-1	TRBD2	TGTGCCAGCAGCAAGACTAGCGGGAGGGCCCCCTACAATGAGCAGTTCTTC	CASSKTSGRAPYNEQFF
TRBV5-4	TRBJ1-6	-	TGTGCCAGCAGCTTGGAAACAGGCAATTCACCCCTCCACTTT	CASSLETGNSPLHF
TRBV6-6	TRBJ2-7	-	TGTGCCAGCAGTTACAGTCGGGAGCAGTACTTC	CASSYSREQYF
TRBV29-1	TRBJ2-1	-	TGCAGCGTTGAGGGTCCAGGGGTCAATGAGCAGTTCTTC	CSVEGPGVNEQFF
TRBV7-6	TRBJ1-5	-	TGTGCGTGTGCTCGGGGGGGCGGTCAGCCCCAGCATTTT	CACARGGGQPQHF